A single sample is the source of the 29 T cell receptor beta chains below, sequenced in a study of somatic mutations in cytotoxic T cells in rheumatoid arthritis (dated by TCRdb to the late 2010s). The protocol used for the library was the immunoSEQ multiplex PCR assay. TCRdb obtained this table from immuneACCESS and retained in-frame rearrangements with V and J assigned. These tables miss some clones; where compared with another copy, unresolved V genes account for less than half of the shortfall, and the remainder is unexplained. The sample yields about 19,000 clones; 65% to 80% were counted once. The ten largest account for roughly 30% of the sample. Input material: CD8+ T cells sorted from blood. Receptors originate from an adult with rheumatoid arthritis.

The chain uses TRBV6-5 and TRBJ1-2; D uncertain. V lost 6 bases, J lost 6 bases, and 14 bases lay in between. CDR3 size: 13 residues. CDR1 MNHEY and CDR2 SVGAGI come from the germline V gene. The CDR3 region is CASRPTWGDGYTF. Here the CDR3 DNA reads TGTGCCAGCAGGCCCACCTGGGGAGATGGCTACACCTTC.

Only a few counts were recorded for this clone. This chain links TRBV19 with TRBJ1-1; D unclear. From germline, CDR1 is LNHDA and CDR2 SQIVND (reference sequence). This CDR3 comprises 14 residues. Deletions cut 6 bases from V and 0 bases from J, with 11 bases between. CDR3 in DNA: TGTGCCAGTAGGCTAGTTGGTATGAACACTGAAGCTTTCTTT. Protein: CASRLVGMNTEAFF.

This clone was detected only once. The rearrangement joins TRBV7-2 to TRBJ2-1; 11 nucleotides line up with TRBD2. Per the germline V gene, CDR1 is SGHTA and CDR2 is FQGNSA. Trimming cost V 3 bases and J 5 bases; bases outside gene matches: 3. This CDR3 comprises 15 residues. CDR3 DNA: TGTGCCAGCAGCTTGACTAGCGGGACCCACAATGAGCAGTTCTTC. As protein: CASSLTSGTHNEQFF.

The rearrangement links TRBV28 to TRBJ1-1, with a weak D call TRBD1 (5 bases). The CDR3 spans 14 residues. CDR1 and CDR2 (germline): MDHEN, SYDVKM. Between the trimmed V and J ends, which lost 8 bases and 4 bases, there was a span of 17 bases. The CDR3 region is CASHWRGRGTEAFF. As DNA, the CDR3 is TGTGCCAGCCATTGGCGGGGCAGAGGCACTGAAGCTTTCTTT.

The chain combines TRBV5-1 with TRBJ1-1; no firm D call. This CDR3 is 14 amino acids long. The germline V gene has CDR1 SGHRS and CDR2 YFSETQ. The germline V and J ends were trimmed by 4 bases and 5 bases, with 15 bases remaining between them. The CDR3 nucleotides read TGCGCCAGCAGCCCTCCGGGAGGGAGTACTGAAGCTTTCTTT. The encoded protein is CASSPPGGSTEAFF.

The V and J genes are TRBV7-2 and TRBJ2-3, with TRBD2 matching 11 bases. This CDR3 has 16 amino acids. Per germline, CDR1 SGHTA and CDR2 FQGNSA. Losses at the gene ends were 5 bases for V and 2 bases for J; bases not matched to a gene: 6. CDR3 in DNA: TGTGCCAGCAGCCCGGGACTAGCGGATAACACAGATACGCAGTATTTT. Amino acids: CASSPGLADNTDTQYF.

This clone turned up a few times. The chain combines TRBV5-6 with TRBJ2-1; TRBD2 aligns across 10 bases. CDR1 is SGHDT, CDR2 YYEEEE, per germline. The length of the CDR3 is 16 residues. Trimming at V came to 4 bases and at J to 3 bases, leaving 7 bases not matched to a gene. CDR3 protein: CASSPFWTSGYNEQFF. DNA for the CDR3: TGTGCCAGCAGCCCTTTCTGGACTAGCGGCTACAATGAGCAGTTCTTC.

The chain employs TRBV27 and TRBJ2-7; D possibly corresponds to TRBD2 (6 bases). Germline loops: CDR1 MNHEY, CDR2 SMNVEV (reference sequence). The CDR3 has 15 amino acids. Trimming took 4 bases from V and 1 from J, leaving 14 bases between them. The CDR3 nucleotides are TGTGCCAGCAGTTGGACCGGGAGTAGGTCCTACGAGCAGTACTTC. It codes for CASSWTGSRSYEQYF.

This sequence joins TRBV11-2 and TRBJ2-1; 7 bases are a match to TRBD2. This CDR3 region has 14 residues. Trimming cost V 1 base and J 13 bases; bases outside gene matches: 10. Looked up from germline, CDR1 is SGHAT and CDR2 is FQNNGV. CDR3 in DNA: TGTGCCAGCAGCTTAGGGGGAGGGCTAGTGGAACAGTTCTTC. Translating it yields CASSLGGGLVEQFF. Variable domain in full (rest from reference TRBV11-2 and TRBJ2-1): EAGVAQSPRYKIIEKRQSVAFWCNPISGHATLYWYQQILGQGPKLLIQFQNNGVVDDSQLPKDRFSAERLKGVDSTLKIQPAKLEDSAVYLCASSLGGGLVEQFFGPGTRLTVL.

This chain connects TRBV19 to TRBJ2-7; the D gene is possibly TRBD1 (6 bases). V shed 1 base and J shed 5 bases, with 9 bases lying between them. CDR3 size: 13 residues. CDR1 and CDR2 (germline): LNHDA, SQIVND (reference sequence). CDR3: CASSIGQGHEQYF. The DNA of the CDR3 is TGTGCCAGTAGTATAGGGCAGGGGCACGAGCAGTACTTC. Together with reference TRBV19 and TRBJ2-7, the CDR3 gives the full variable domain: DGGITQSPKYLFRKEGQNVTLSCEQNLNHDAMYWYRQDPGQGLRLIYYSQIVNDFQKGDIAEGYSVSREKKESFPLTVTSAQKNPTAFYLCASSIGQGHEQYFGPGTRLTVT.

This rearrangement joins TRBV5-6 to TRBJ1-2; tentatively, D is TRBD1 (6 bases). V was clipped by 8 bases and J by 4 bases, with 15 bases between them. The CDR3 length is 13 residues. Germline V gene lookup returns CDR1 SGHDT and CDR2 YYEEEE. The CDR3 nucleotides read TGTGCCAGTAGGGGGGACTCCGGCTATGGCTACACCTTC. Translation gives CASRGDSGYGYTF. Together with reference TRBV5-6 and TRBJ1-2, the CDR3 gives the full variable domain: DAGVTQSPTHLIKTRGQQVTLRCSPKSGHDTVSWYQQALGQGPQFIFQYYEEEERQRGNFPDRFSGHQFPNYSSELNVNALLLGDSALYLCASRGDSGYGYTFGSGTRLTVV.

Here the CDR3 reads CASSARDRNYEQYF. The DNA of the CDR3 is TGTGCCAGCAGCGCAAGGGACAGAAACTACGAGCAGTACTTC. This chain uses TRBV11-2 with TRBJ2-7; 7 bases are shared with TRBD1. The germline CDR1 and CDR2 sequences are SGHAT and FQNNGV. With V trimmed by 5 bases and J by 3 bases, 7 bases remained unmatched. The CDR3 totals 14 residues.

The gene calls are TRBV30 and TRBJ1-2; D is unclear. Per the germline V gene, CDR1 is GTSNPN and CDR2 is SVGIG (reference sequence). Trimming pared 3 bases from V and 3 bases from J, leaving 14 bases between. The CDR3 is 14 amino acids. CDR3 coding DNA: TGTGCCTGGAGCACCACCCCAGGAGACTATGGCTACACCTTC. Residues: CAWSTTPGDYGYTF.

Written as DNA, the CDR3 is TGCGCCAGCAGCTCGGGACTAGCGGGAGTCAAAGATACGCAGTATTTT. This gives the protein CASSSGLAGVKDTQYF. This chain joins TRBV4-1 and TRBJ2-3, with 14 positions matching TRBD2. This CDR3 is built from 16 residues. Trimming cost V 5 bases and J 5 bases; bases outside gene matches: 6. Germline V lookup: CDR1 MGHRA, CDR2 YSYEKL.

The chain is built from TRBV25-1 and TRBJ2-7, with D unresolved. V gave up 2 bases and J gave up 5 bases, with 10 bases separating them. The CDR3 sequence is 13 residues long. Germline V lookup: CDR1 MGHDK, CDR2 SYGVNS. The CDR3 protein is CASSEVQPNEQYF. CDR3 bases: TGTGCCAGCAGTGAAGTACAGCCCAACGAGCAGTACTTC.

J is TRBJ2-7 and V is TRBV19; D may be TRBD1 or TRBD2 (5 bases each). The CDR3 sequence is 14 residues long. V was cut by 1 base and J by 5 bases, with 12 bases left in between. Germline lookup yields CDR1 LNHDA and CDR2 SQIVND (reference sequence). The chain's CDR3 is CASSIVGAQDEQYF. For the CDR3, the DNA is TGTGCCAGTAGTATAGTGGGAGCACAGGACGAGCAGTACTTC.

The chain carries TRBV18 and TRBJ2-1; TRBD2 aligns across 11 bases. CDR3 length equals 19 residues. The V gene end was trimmed by 0 bases and the J gene end by 8 bases; junction bases not matched to a gene: 15. The V gene's germline CDR1 is KGHSH and CDR2 LQKENI. The CDR3 spells CASSPPGLAGGPLGHEQFF. Here the CDR3 DNA reads TGTGCCAGCTCACCACCGGGGCTAGCGGGAGGACCCTTGGGCCATGAGCAGTTCTTC.

This chain uses TRBV11-2 with TRBJ2-1; 7 bases are a match to TRBD2. J gave up 4 bases and V 1 base, and 7 bases lay outside the gene matches. The CDR3 has 16 amino acids. Germline values: CDR1 SGHAT, CDR2 FQNNGV. CDR3 bases: TGTGCCAGCAGCTTAGGGTGGGGGGGGTTATACAATGAGCAGTTCTTC. Encoded protein: CASSLGWGGLYNEQFF.

The chain has TRBV25-1 and TRBJ2-2; TRBD1 matches 10 bases. Germline V gene data show CDR1 as MGHDK and CDR2 as SYGVNS. This CDR3 has 15 residues. Trimming cost V 2 bases and J 3 bases; bases outside gene matches: 0. This CDR3 is CASSEGTGDTGELFF. As DNA, the CDR3 is TGTGCCAGCAGTGAAGGGACAGGGGACACCGGGGAGCTGTTTTTT.

This clone was found once. V usage is TRBV21-1 and J usage is TRBJ2-1; the table names TRBD2, a call not compared with the DNA. TRBV21-1 is classified as a pseudogene. The CDR3 is 14 residues long. CDR3 in amino acids: CARLAGGPGHEQFF. The CDR3 DNA reads TGTGCCAGACTAGCGGGGGGGCCAGGACATGAGCAGTTCTTC.

V gene TRBV15 combines with J gene TRBJ2-1; D is undetermined. This CDR3 comprises 12 residues. Trimming pared 8 bases from V and 3 bases from J, leaving 8 bases between. The germline V gene encodes CDR1 LNHNV and CDR2 YYDKDF (reference sequence). CDR3 residues: CATDSYYNEQFF. Here the CDR3 DNA reads TGTGCCACCGACTCGTACTACAATGAGCAGTTCTTC.

This clone has just one count. The V and J genes are TRBV15 and TRBJ2-7; the D call may be TRBD1 or TRBD2 (6 bases each). Trimming took 0 bases from V and 1 from J, leaving 10 bases between them. The germline V gene encodes CDR1 LNHNV and CDR2 YYDKDF (reference sequence). The CDR3 is 15 amino acids. The CDR3 region is CATSRDLGGSYEQYF. The CDR3 DNA is TGTGCCACCAGCAGAGATTTAGGGGGGTCCTACGAGCAGTACTTC.

The rearrangement links TRBV12-5 to TRBJ1-5; D is possibly TRBD1 (5 bases). Germline V gene data show CDR1 as LGHNT and CDR2 as FRNRAP. This CDR3 spans 14 amino acids. V was pared by 1 base and J by 4 bases, with 8 bases between. This chain's CDR3 is CASGLGGWNQPQHF. As DNA, the CDR3 is TGTGCTAGTGGTTTGGGGGGGTGGAATCAGCCCCAGCATTTT.

This chain uses TRBV5-8 with TRBJ2-5, with D maybe TRBD2 (5 bases). CDR1 and CDR2 (germline): SGHTS, YDEGEE. The V end was cut by 0 bases, the J end by 4 bases, with 19 bases between. This CDR3 is built from 17 residues. For the CDR3, the DNA is TGTGCCAGCAGCTTGGCCTCGGGGAGATCTGGAGGAGAGACCCAGTACTTC. Translating it yields CASSLASGRSGGETQYF.

V gene TRBV7-8 combines with J gene TRBJ1-1; D uncertain. V was cut by 5 bases and J by 1 base, with 8 bases left in between. CDR1 SGHVS and CDR2 FQNEAQ come from the germline V gene. This CDR3 has 13 amino acids. The CDR3 sequence: CASSPYTNTEAFF. As DNA, the CDR3 is TGTGCCAGCAGCCCCTACACGAACACTGAAGCTTTCTTT.

There are a few counts of this clone. The rearrangement uses TRBV5-6 and TRBJ2-7; maybe TRBD2 (5 bases). CDR1 SGHDT and CDR2 YYEEEE come from the germline V gene. The ends were cut back, 3 bases at V and 3 bases at J, with 10 bases in the middle. The CDR3 totals 13 residues. The CDR3 loop reads CASSSGEFYEQYF. CDR3 nucleotide sequence: TGTGCCAGCAGCTCCGGGGAATTCTACGAGCAGTACTTC.

CDR3 in amino acids: CASTGDQETQYF. CDR3 nucleotides: TGTGCCAGCACAGGGGATCAAGAGACCCAGTACTTC. This sequence joins TRBV25-1 and TRBJ2-5, with D perhaps TRBD1 (6 bases). Trimming stripped 7 bases from V and 2 bases from J, with 8 bases between. The CDR3 is made up of 12 amino acids. Germline assignment: CDR1 MGHDK and CDR2 SYGVNS.

The chain uses TRBV19 and TRBJ2-7; D is uncertain. The CDR3 is 12 amino acids. V lost 3 bases and J 5 bases, leaving 8 bases between the germline ends. Germline V gene data show CDR1 as LNHDA and CDR2 as SQIVND (reference sequence). Here the CDR3 reads CASSMGQNEQYF. CDR3 nucleotides: TGTGCCAGTAGTATGGGTCAGAACGAGCAGTACTTC.

In its sample, this clone was seen a few times. V is TRBV2 and J is TRBJ1-5, with no clear D. V was clipped by 3 bases and J by 6 bases, with 9 bases between them. The CDR3 sequence is 13 residues long. Germline loops: CDR1 SNHLY, CDR2 FYNNEI. The CDR3 protein is CASSENLAQPQHF. The CDR3 nucleotides read TGTGCCAGCAGTGAGAACCTGGCTCAGCCCCAGCATTTT.